This T cell receptor (beta chain) was identified in a study of chemoradiotherapy in HPV16-positive cancers. CDR1 is SGHTA, CDR2 FQGNSA, per germline. CDR3 length equals 17 residues. The germline V and J ends were trimmed by 1 base and 0 bases, with 16 bases remaining between them. Assay used: immunoSEQ multiplex PCR; TCRdb lists only in-frame clones, some missing. In the table there are about 770 clones, just over 20% of which are singletons. The sequence derives from a human donor with HPV-associated anogenital cancer. This chain connects TRBV7-2 to TRBJ2-7; tentative D call: TRBD2 (6 bases). Sampling took place from a patient who underwent chemoradiotherapy. CDR3: CASSLVAAGASSYEQYF. The CDR3 DNA reads as TGTGCCAGCAGCTTAGTAGCGGCAGGAGCCAGCTCCTACGAGCAGTACTTC.